This T cell receptor beta chain was sequenced in a study of T-cell reconstitution after alpha-beta-depleted transplantation in children. General study results and limits: Roughly two months post-transplant, alpha-beta T cells reportedly originated from several hundred graft clones that had expanded. For some patients, TCRbeta diversity was high at day 60 because of recipient T cells and thymic progenitors that survived. One year after transplant, T-cell counts and diversity came mostly from newly produced T cells.

CDR3 length: 17 residues. CDR1 is SGHRS, CDR2 YFSETQ, per germline. V shed 2 bases, J shed 5 bases, and the junction held 9 bases outside the gene matches. This sample's TCRbeta library carried unique molecular identifier barcodes. TCRdb ran MiXCR on the PCR reads and lists one entry per CDR3 protein. The sample shows roughly 100,000 distinct CDR3 sequences, approximately 8% of them seen only once. Concerning this clonotype itself: Its matching antigen is unknown.

The chain combines TRBV5-1 with TRBJ2-2; 10 bases align to TRBD1. The TCR comes from a boy aged 2 to 9 with acute lymphoblastic leukemia, due to receive a stem cell transplant. Sequencing used PBMCs, obtained before TCRalphabeta/CD19-depleted stem cell transplant. The CDR3 loop is CASSFYPGTGDTGELFF. Here the CDR3 DNA reads TGCGCCAGCAGCTTTTATCCGGGGACAGGGGATACCGGGGAGCTGTTTTTT.